Sequencing of this T cell receptor (beta chain) was carried out in a study of blood T cell repertoires in COVID-19. Background on the study: Samples of COVID-19 (acute and convalescent) were obtained from the United States, Italy and Spain. PBMCs, B-cell-depleted T cells, or T cells provided the cDNA or gDNA that made up the material.

The CDR3 is 17 residues long. Germline values: CDR1 SGHTS, CDR2 YDEGEE. After removal of 0 bases from V and 4 bases from J, the junction contained 7 bases not matched to a gene. Assay used: immunoSEQ multiplex PCR; TCRdb lists only in-frame clones, some missing. The sample shows roughly 99,000 clones, over 70% of them seen only once. The sequence was obtained from a woman over 75 with acute or convalescent COVID-19. The sequencing input was peripheral blood. The rearrangement links TRBV5-8 to TRBJ2-5, with 12 nucleotides matching TRBD2. The CDR3 here is CASSLAGTSGLSETQYF. CDR3 coding DNA: TGTGCCAGCAGCTTGGCGGGGACTAGCGGGTTGTCAGAGACCCAGTACTTC. Filled out from reference TRBV5-8 and TRBJ2-5, the complete variable domain reads EAGVTQSPTHLIKTRGQQATLRCSPISGHTSVYWYQQALGLGLQFLLWYDEGEERNRGNFPPRFSGRQFPNYSSELNVNALELEDSALYLCASSLAGTSGLSETQYFGPGTRLLVL.